What follows describes a single TCR beta chain. What it binds is not known. These data originate in a study of CXCR3-negative and CXCR3-positive naive CD8 T cells. Notes on the study in general: CXCR3-positive naive cells had more hydrophobic TRB CDR3s than CXCR3-negative naive cells.

The libraries of TRB cDNA were constructed through 5' RACE using UMI labels. From the 5' RACE reads, TCRdb lists one entry per CDR3 protein and no DNA. This sample's table reports 85,000 to 120,000 distinct CDR3 sequences. The germline V gene encodes CDR1 SSHAT and CDR2 FNYEAQ (reference sequence). This CDR3 contains 16 residues. This TCR came from a human donor in good health. Some clones in this sample may be carry-over from other donors' samples. Sequenced material: naive CXCR3+ CD8+ T cells from blood. Indicated subset: CD45RO-CCR7+CD27+CD95- naive CD8+ T cells expressing CXCR3 (TNR3+). J is TRBJ1-3 and V is TRBV7-7; TCRdb's D call of TRBD1 is untestable without DNA. Here the CDR3 reads CASSQGQLGSGNTIYF.